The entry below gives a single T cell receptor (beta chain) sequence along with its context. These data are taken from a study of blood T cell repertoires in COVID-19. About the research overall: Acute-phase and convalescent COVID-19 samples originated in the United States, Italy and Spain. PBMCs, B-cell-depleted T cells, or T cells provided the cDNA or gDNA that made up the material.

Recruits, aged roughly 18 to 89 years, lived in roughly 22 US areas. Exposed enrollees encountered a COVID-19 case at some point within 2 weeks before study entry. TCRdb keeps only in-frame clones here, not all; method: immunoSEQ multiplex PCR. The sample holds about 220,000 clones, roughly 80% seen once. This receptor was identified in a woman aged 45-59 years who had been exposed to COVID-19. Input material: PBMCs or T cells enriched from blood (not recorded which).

The CDR3 DNA reads as TGCAGTGCTAGTGAGGTCCGGGGACAGTCGAATCAGCCCCAGCATTTT. This translates into CSASEVRGQSNQPQHF. The chain combines TRBV20-1 with TRBJ1-5, with 7 positions matching TRBD1. V lost 3 bases to trimming and J lost 4 bases; unmatched junction nucleotides: 12. Per germline, CDR1 DFQATT and CDR2 SNEGSKA (reference sequence). The CDR3 spans 16 residues.